The entry that follows covers one T cell receptor (beta chain) sequence. This specimen comes from a study of blood T cell repertoires in COVID-19. Only in-frame clones appear in the TCRdb table, and some are missing; sequencing was by immunoSEQ multiplex PCR. This sample has 110,000 to 150,000 clones, with roughly 84% found just once. V was shortened by 2 bases and J by 7 bases, with 13 bases between the two germline ends. Germline CDR1 is SGHDT and CDR2 is YYEEEE. The CDR3 extends over 14 amino acids. Categorization into cohorts depended on clinical history that participants reported. The chain is built from TRBV5-6 and TRBJ1-5, with no clear D. Material for sequencing was PBMCs or T cells enriched from blood (not recorded which). This TCR came from a man between 40 and 49 years old with acute COVID-19. CDR3 in amino acids: CASSLGGFKQPQHF. The CDR3 DNA is TGTGCCAGCAGCTTAGGAGGGTTTAAACAGCCCCAGCATTTT.